This T cell receptor beta chain was identified in a study of T cell responses to AZD1222 COVID-19 vaccine. The wider study: Pooling of second doses given at about 4 or about 12 weeks was done.

Overall study results and limits: The donor group comprised mostly white British people and more females; the analysis possibly underestimated clonal diversity.

Turning to this clone: The antigen remains unidentified.

The method was immunoSEQ multiplex PCR; TCRdb's version includes in-frame clones alone and lacks a portion of them. This sample carries just under 85,000 clones, roughly 83% of them seen once, and the ten largest clones take 8.5% to 10%. V was pared by 3 bases and J by 5 bases, with 10 bases between. The CDR3 extends over 13 amino acids. The receptor's source is an adult in good health. The rearrangement links TRBV12-3 or TRBV12-4 to TRBJ1-2; D perhaps matches TRBD1 (5 bases). The specimen was peripheral blood, collected on day 0 of AZD1222 vaccination. The CDR3 loop reads CASSFQGTYGYTF. CDR3 coding DNA: TGTGCCAGCAGTTTCCAGGGAACTTATGGCTACACCTTC.